The 8 T cell receptor beta chains below come from one sample, sequenced in a study of memory CD4+ T cells and cytomegalovirus serostatus. Single viable CD3+CD4+CD8-CD45RO+ cells were sorted as the memory CD4+ T cells. Sequenced by immunoSEQ multiplex PCR; TCRdb stores in-frame clones only, minus some. In the table there are about 96,000 clones, roughly 80% of which are singletons. Sequencing was performed on memory CD4+ T cells from blood. These receptors were taken from an adult in good health and CMV-seropositive.

This chain connects TRBV10-2 to TRBJ2-2; D is unresolved. Germline loops: CDR1 WSHSY, CDR2 SAAADI. Trimming removed 0 bases at V and 3 bases at J, with 2 bases between. There are 13 residues in the CDR3. CDR3 sequence: CASSESYTGELFF. The CDR3 DNA is TGCGCCAGCAGTGAGTCTTACACCGGGGAGCTGTTTTTT.

This clone was seen once. The V call is TRBV28, the J call TRBJ2-2, with D tentatively TRBD2 (6 bases). Trimming left V 8 bases short and J 5 bases short, with 6 bases between. The CDR3 spans 11 residues. Germline assignment: CDR1 MDHEN and CDR2 SYDVKM. DNA for the CDR3: TGTGCCAGCGGGGGGACCGGGGAGCTGTTTTTT. It specifies CASGGTGELFF.

The chain couples TRBV2 to TRBJ2-5; TRBD2 might be the D (6 bases). V was cut by 7 bases and J by 2 bases, with 20 bases left in between. From germline, CDR1 is SNHLY and CDR2 FYNNEI. The CDR3 length is 16 residues. Here the CDR3 reads CASKLRLVNGQETQYF. The CDR3, as DNA: TGTGCCAGCAAACTCCGACTAGTTAATGGGCAAGAGACCCAGTACTTC.

Regarding this clone: An end of the junction does not agree with germline; a read error may underlie this. This CDR3 reads CASSLTEGTDTQYF. Written as DNA, the CDR3 is TGTGCCAGCAGCCTAACCGAGGGCACAGATACGCAGTATTTT. The chain carries TRBV7-3 and TRBJ2-3; no reliable D call. The CDR3 is made up of 14 amino acids. Germline values: CDR1 SGHTA, CDR2 FQGTGA.

This clone was found a few times. The chain joins TRBV10-2 to TRBJ1-1; D remains unclear. Germline CDR1 and CDR2: WSHSY and SAAADI. The CDR3 is 11 residues long. V was pared by 7 bases and J by 0 bases, with 3 bases between. CDR3 sequence: CASTLNTEAFF. DNA of the CDR3: TGCGCCAGCACCTTGAACACTGAAGCTTTCTTT.

V and J are TRBV4-3 and TRBJ2-1; TRBD2 aligns across 12 bases. The germline V gene has CDR1 LGHNA and CDR2 YSLEER. The V and J ends lost 4 bases and 4 bases, in that order; junction bases with no gene match: 2. The CDR3 has 15 amino acids. CDR3 nucleotide sequence: TGCGCCAGCAGCCGAGGACTAGCGGGGTACAATGAGCAGTTCTTC. Amino acid sequence: CASSRGLAGYNEQFF.

Only one count was recorded for this clone. The chain employs TRBV5-1 and TRBJ2-2, with TRBD1 identical over 10 bases. Germline-derived CDR1 and CDR2 are SGHRS and YFSETQ. The junction had 8 bases not matched to a gene; V was cut back by 5 bases and J by 1 base. The CDR3 covers 17 residues. DNA for the CDR3: TGCGCCAGCAGGCCCGGGACAGGGGTGAGGAACACCGGGGAGCTGTTTTTT. Translation: CASRPGTGVRNTGELFF.

The rearrangement joins TRBV6-6 to TRBJ2-6; D is uncertain. The CDR3 is 14 residues long. V shed 3 bases and J shed 0 bases, with 3 bases lying between them. The germline V gene encodes CDR1 MNHNY and CDR2 SVGAGI (reference sequence). CDR3 nucleotide sequence: TGTGCCAGCAGTTATACCTCTGGGGCCAACGTCCTGACTTTC. Protein: CASSYTSGANVLTF.